This TCR beta chain was sequenced during a study of blood T cells in healthy people across ages. The CDR3 has 15 amino acids. Germline V gene lookup returns CDR1 SGHKS and CDR2 YYEKEE (reference sequence). This clonotype was seen more than once but under ten times. Its antigen is unknown. One end of the junction is discordant with germline, which a read error may explain. It was with a sample-barcoded 5' primer and a J-beta primer mix that a second PCR of about 6 to 11 cycles was run. TCRdb fed the 5' RACE reads into MiXCR, producing one record per CDR3 protein. The repertoire holds about 1.6 million distinct CDR3 sequences, roughly 30% seen once, with around 11% in the top ten. Points from the study as a whole: Naive T cell percentage and TCR beta diversity correlated strongly. TCR beta diversity per million T cells fell roughly linearly with age. Long-lived and aged donors differed, with more naive CD4+ cells and higher diversity in the long-lived.

Input material: blood. The V gene is TRBV5-5, the J gene TRBJ1-5; perhaps TRBD1 as D (6 bases). The sequence came from a woman aged 30 to 39 in good health. The CDR3: CAGSFVTGTNQPQHF. The CDR3 nucleotides are TGTGCCGGCAGCTTCGTCACAGGGACCAACCAGCCCCAGCATTTT.